The 18 T cell receptor beta chains presented below share a single source sample, sequenced in a study of T cell responses to AZD1222 COVID-19 vaccine. Sequenced by immunoSEQ multiplex PCR; TCRdb stores in-frame clones only, minus some. The repertoire holds about 150,000 clones, with around 92% as singletons. Sequenced material: peripheral blood, taken 28 days after the second AZD1222 dose. Receptors originate from an adult who received the AZD1222 COVID-19 vaccine.

This chain links TRBV10-3 with TRBJ1-2; no reliable D call. The CDR3 has 15 residues. Trimming removed 1 base at V and 5 bases at J, with 14 bases between. Per germline, CDR1 ENHRY and CDR2 SYGVKD. The CDR3 DNA sequence: TGTGCCATCAGTGAGTACGGACCAGTGGTATATGGCTACACCTTC. Translating gives CAISEYGPVVYGYTF.

The genes are TRBV19 and TRBJ1-3; tentative D call: TRBD1 (5 bases). V lost 4 bases and J lost 3, with 13 bases in between. The CDR3 totals 15 residues. CDR1 and CDR2 from the germline V gene are LNHDA and SQIVND (reference sequence). CDR3 DNA sequence: TGTGCCAGTAGTACCTTACCAGACAGTGGAAACACCATATATTTT. Protein product: CASSTLPDSGNTIYF.

J is TRBJ1-2 and V is TRBV3-1 (or the pseudogene TRBV3-2); 9 nucleotides align to TRBD1. The CDR3 consists of 15 residues. The V gene's germline CDR1 is LGHDT and CDR2 YNNKEL (reference sequence). The ends lost 1 base at V and 6 bases at J; junction bases unmatched: 6. CDR3 in DNA: TGTGCCAGCAGCCAAGGGGGACAGGGAGTGGATGGCTACACCTTC. It yields the protein CASSQGGQGVDGYTF.

V usage is TRBV9 and J usage is TRBJ2-5; 12 bases are shared with TRBD1. The CDR3 runs 15 residues. CDR1 and CDR2 (germline): SGDLS, YYNGEE. Losses at the gene ends were 1 base for V and 7 bases for J; bases not matched to a gene: 5. The CDR3 bases are TGTGCCAGCAGCGTATCGGGACAGGGGGCTGTGACCCAGTACTTC. Translating it yields CASSVSGQGAVTQYF.

The chain has TRBV28 and TRBJ2-3; 7 bases are shared with TRBD1. This CDR3 spans 15 amino acids. V was pared by 6 bases and J by 1 base, with 7 bases of the junction left unmatched. Germline lookup yields CDR1 MDHEN and CDR2 SYDVKM. The CDR3 nucleotides read TGTGCCAGCAGCCTCCCCGGACAGGGCACAGATACGCAGTATTTT. Encoded protein: CASSLPGQGTDTQYF.

This clone occurred once. The J gene is TRBJ2-7, the V gene TRBV28, with D perhaps TRBD1 (8 bases). Per germline, CDR1 MDHEN and CDR2 SYDVKM. This CDR3 has 12 residues. The V gene lost 6 bases and the J gene lost 9 bases, with 15 bases spanning the gap. The CDR3 DNA sequence: TGTGCCAGCAGGACCGGGGGGACAGGGCAGTACTTC. Protein product: CASRTGGTGQYF.

This sequence joins TRBV9 and TRBJ1-6, with unresolved D. Looked up from germline, CDR1 is SGDLS and CDR2 is YYNGEE. Trimming removed 4 bases at V and 3 bases at J, with 11 bases between. The CDR3 has 15 amino acids. The CDR3 region has the DNA TGTGCCAGCAGCCCAGAGGCAGACTATAATTCACCCCTCCACTTT. Protein product: CASSPEADYNSPLHF.

The rearrangement uses TRBV25-1 and TRBJ2-7; 11 bases are a match to TRBD1. The ends lost 2 bases at V and 3 bases at J; junction bases unmatched: 6. The CDR3 extends over 16 amino acids. Per germline, CDR1 MGHDK and CDR2 SYGVNS. In nucleotides, the CDR3 is TGTGCCAGCAGTGAACCCTCCGGGACAGGGGGCTACGAGCAGTACTTC. Protein sequence: CASSEPSGTGGYEQYF.

The V gene is TRBV29-1, the J gene TRBJ2-3, with TRBD2 matching over 10 bases. V was clipped by 7 bases and J by 0 bases; unmatched bases: 7. This CDR3 is built from 15 residues. Germline values: CDR1 SQVTM, CDR2 ANQGSEA. The CDR3 is CSAGRAGGSTDTQYF. The CDR3 DNA reads as TGCAGCGCCGGTAGAGCGGGAGGGAGCACAGATACGCAGTATTTT.

This chain joins TRBV6-2 or TRBV6-3 and TRBJ1-2; TRBD1 is a possible D gene (5 bases). Looked up from germline, CDR1 is MNHEY and CDR2 is SVGEGT. The CDR3 totals 15 residues. The V gene lost 2 bases and the J gene lost 2 bases, with 12 bases spanning the gap. The CDR3 protein is CASSYVQGTNYGYTF. DNA of the CDR3: TGTGCCAGCAGTTACGTTCAGGGTACAAACTATGGCTACACCTTC.

This rearrangement joins TRBV6-6 to TRBJ1-4, with 10 bases identical to TRBD1. The V gene end was trimmed by 2 bases and the J gene end by 13 bases; junction bases not matched to a gene: 13. This CDR3 region has 16 residues. The germline gives CDR1 MNHNY, CDR2 SVGAGI (reference sequence). This chain's CDR3 is CASSYPSGTGEVILFF. As DNA, the CDR3 is TGTGCCAGCAGTTACCCCTCCGGGACAGGGGAGGTTATACTGTTTTTT.

The chain has TRBV6-5 and TRBJ2-1, with 7 positions matching TRBD1. V shed 0 bases, J shed 3 bases, and the junction held 5 bases outside the gene matches. The CDR3 has 16 amino acids. CDR1 is MNHEY, CDR2 SVGAGI, per germline. CDR3: CASSYSRQGFYNEQFF. CDR3 coding DNA: TGTGCCAGCAGTTACTCAAGACAGGGCTTCTACAATGAGCAGTTCTTC.

The V call is TRBV30, the J call TRBJ1-3; D is unclear. The V and J ends lost 5 bases and 2 bases respectively, with 13 bases between them. The CDR3 loop spans 14 amino acids. CDR1 is GTSNPN and CDR2 is SVGIG in the germline V gene (reference sequence). This CDR3 reads CAWCRQGTGNTIYF. The CDR3 DNA reads TGTGCCTGGTGTCGGCAAGGGACTGGAAACACCATATATTTT.

This rearrangement joins TRBV28 to TRBJ2-3; D not certain. In germline, CDR1 is MDHEN, CDR2 SYDVKM. The V end was cut by 4 bases, the J end by 2 bases, with 7 bases between. This CDR3 contains 13 residues. CDR3 nucleotide sequence: TGTGCCAGCAGTTCCGTAAACACAGATACGCAGTATTTT. This encodes CASSSVNTDTQYF.

The chain couples TRBV30 to TRBJ1-1; tentatively, D is TRBD1 (6 bases). Germline values: CDR1 GTSNPN, CDR2 SVGIG (reference sequence). V was shortened by 3 bases and J by 3 bases, with 8 bases between the two germline ends. The CDR3 loop spans 12 amino acids. CDR3 region: CAWSRGHTEAFF. The CDR3 nucleotides read TGTGCCTGGAGCCGGGGGCACACTGAAGCTTTCTTT. Variable domain in full (rest from reference TRBV30 and TRBJ1-1): SQTIHQWPATLVQPVGSPLSLECTVEGTSNPNLYWYRQAAGRGLQLLFYSVGIGQISSEVPQNLSASRPQDRQFILSSKKLLLSDSGFYLCAWSRGHTEAFFGQGTRLTVV.

V usage is TRBV6-4 and J usage is TRBJ1-4, with D unresolved. Trimming pared 5 bases from V and 0 bases from J, leaving 7 bases between. CDR3 size: 14 residues. Per the germline V gene, CDR1 is MRHNA and CDR2 is SNTAGT. The CDR3 loop is CASSPSATNEKLFF. The DNA for the CDR3 is TGTGCCAGCAGTCCGAGTGCAACTAATGAAAAACTGTTTTTT.

The V gene is TRBV11-2, the J gene TRBJ2-5; the D is unclear. Trimming shortened V by 5 bases and J by 2 bases, and 3 bases separated the two germline ends. The CDR3 consists of 11 residues. Germline loops: CDR1 SGHAT, CDR2 FQNNGV. DNA for the CDR3: TGTGCCAGCAGCGAGCAAGAGACCCAGTACTTC. It is translated as CASSEQETQYF.

This rearrangement joins TRBV7-2 to TRBJ1-2; the match to TRBD1 covers 10 bases. Germline CDR1 is SGHTA and CDR2 is FQGNSA. V lost 5 bases to trimming and J lost 8 bases; unmatched junction nucleotides: 5. This CDR3 contains 13 residues. This chain's CDR3 is CASSIGQGEGYTF. As DNA, the CDR3 is TGTGCCAGCAGCATCGGACAGGGGGAAGGCTACACCTTC.